The TCR beta chain under discussion was sequenced for a study of neoadjuvant anti-PD-1 for oral cavity cancer. As for the study in general: Patients mostly received three to four biweekly nivolumab doses at 3 mg/kg before surgery. Study-wide results and caveats: Higher pretreatment Treg/Th17 ratios tracked higher pretreatment blood clonality.

Of note for this clone: The antigen is undetermined.

Sequenced by immunoSEQ multiplex PCR; TCRdb stores in-frame clones only, minus some. The sample has approximately 15,000 clones; under 65% are singletons. These oral cavity squamous cell carcinomas were HPV-negative and locally advanced. Blood cells were analyzed directly, without culture or expansion. Germline V CDR1 and CDR2: SGHRS, YFSETQ. J was trimmed by 0 bases and V by 4 bases; bases with no gene match: 7. The CDR3 covers 16 residues. This chain links TRBV5-1 with TRBJ1-3, with TRBD1 matching 7 bases. This sequence originates from a person between 40 and 79 years old with oral cavity squamous cell carcinoma. The starting material was PBMCs, obtained before nivolumab (anti-PD-1) treatment. This CDR3 reads CASSLTGILSGNTIYF. In nucleotides, the CDR3 is TGCGCCAGCAGCCTGACAGGGATCCTCTCTGGAAACACCATATATTTT.